This T cell receptor beta chain derives from a study of monozygotic twins with cystic fibrosis. Study outcomes and limitations: Monozygotic CF twins shared more identical nucleotide clonotypes than unrelated patients.

This CDR3 is built from 14 residues. The germline gives CDR1 SGHVS, CDR2 FQNEAQ. The V segment lost 4 bases and the J segment 9 bases; nucleotides outside the gene matches: 6. Assay used: immunoSEQ multiplex PCR; TCRdb lists only in-frame clones, some missing. The sample lists fewer than 30,000 clones, 70% to 90% occurring once. Concerning this clone itself: Its antigen is currently unknown.

The rearrangement links TRBV7-8 to TRBJ2-1; TRBD2 agrees at 10 bases. This TCR derives from a girl aged 2 to 9 with cystic fibrosis. The sequenced sample was blood. CDR3 bases: TGTGCCAGCAGCTCCAGCGGGAGGGCCACTGAGCAGTTCTTC. It yields the protein CASSSSGRATEQFF.